The T cell receptor (beta chain) under discussion was sequenced for a study of cytomegalovirus exposure and HLA in healthy donors. A multiplex PCR was run with 60 Vbeta primers and 13 Jbeta primers. Here immunoSEQ multiplex PCR was the method, and the copy in TCRdb shows in-frame clones only, minus some. The data show some 190,000 clones, roughly 77% seen once. Source material: PBMCs. This receptor was obtained from a woman aged 25 to 39 in good health and CMV-seropositive.

The CDR3 sequence: CASERTGGGPYEQYF. CDR3 bases: TGTGCCAGCGAACGGACCGGCGGGGGTCCCTACGAGCAGTACTTC. This chain uses TRBV6-1 with TRBJ2-7; 7 nucleotides agree with TRBD2. V was clipped by 8 bases and J by 2 bases; unmatched bases: 12. Looked up from germline, CDR1 is MNHNS and CDR2 is SASEGT. This CDR3 is 15 amino acids long.